These 5 T cell receptor beta chains were sequenced from one sample in a study of blood T cell repertoires in COVID-19 (dated by TCRdb to the early 2020s). The library relied on the immunoSEQ multiplex PCR assay. TCRdb obtained this table from immuneACCESS and retained in-frame rearrangements with V and J assigned. These tables miss some clones; where compared with another copy, unresolved V genes account for less than half of the shortfall, and the remainder is unexplained. The sample contains approximately 88,000 clones, 60% to 85% of them found a single time. Around 9% of the sample is held by the ten biggest clonotypes. The specimen sequenced was peripheral blood. The receptors were gathered from a middle-aged man who had recovered from COVID-19.

The V gene is TRBV2, the J gene TRBJ2-2, with D possibly being TRBD2 (5 bases). V lost 1 base and J lost 2, with 8 bases in between. The CDR3 contains 15 residues. From germline, CDR1 is SNHLY and CDR2 FYNNEI. CDR3 nucleotide sequence: TGTGCCAGCAGTGAAGTCCCGGGAAACACCGGGGAGCTGTTTTTT. This encodes CASSEVPGNTGELFF.

In its sample, this clone was seen a few times. The chain recombines TRBV4-2 with TRBJ2-1; 14 nucleotides line up with TRBD2. The junction had 1 base not matched to a gene; V was cut back by 4 bases and J by 5 bases. The CDR3 covers 15 residues. Germline assignment: CDR1 LGHNA and CDR2 YNFKEQ. The CDR3 DNA reads as TGTGCCAGCAGCCTGACTAGCGGGGGGGACAATGAGCAGTTCTTC. Protein sequence: CASSLTSGGDNEQFF.

This chain connects TRBV19 to TRBJ1-1, with 9 bases lining up with TRBD1. The CDR3 has 15 residues. Trimming took 1 base from V and 5 from J; bases not matched to a gene: 5. In germline, CDR1 is LNHDA, CDR2 SQIVND (reference sequence). The CDR3 here is CASSIAGTGSTEAFF. The CDR3 DNA is TGTGCCAGTAGTATAGCCGGGACAGGGTCGACTGAAGCTTTCTTT. The full variable domain, its missing parts supplied by reference TRBV19 and TRBJ1-1, is DGGITQSPKYLFRKEGQNVTLSCEQNLNHDAMYWYRQDPGQGLRLIYYSQIVNDFQKGDIAEGYSVSREKKESFPLTVTSAQKNPTAFYLCASSIAGTGSTEAFFGQGTRLTVV.

V and J are TRBV6-2 or TRBV6-3 and TRBJ2-7; 10 nucleotides agree with TRBD2. The ends lost 0 bases at V and 6 bases at J; junction bases unmatched: 5. This CDR3 has 15 residues. CDR1 and CDR2 (germline): MNHEY, SVGEGT. CDR3 loop: CASSYSTSGAIEQYF. In DNA form, the CDR3 reads TGTGCCAGCAGTTACTCTACTAGCGGGGCCATCGAGCAGTACTTC.

Remarks on this clone: Within the sample, other DNA sequences also encode this same CDR3. The rearrangement links TRBV5-4 to TRBJ2-3, with TRBD2 matching 7 bases. The CDR3 runs to 13 residues. Per germline, CDR1 SGHNT and CDR2 YYREEE (reference sequence). After removal of 5 bases from V and 3 bases from J, the junction contained 3 bases not matched to a gene. In DNA, the CDR3 is TGTGCCAGCAGAACCGGGGGGACAGATACGCAGTATTTT. This encodes CASRTGGTDTQYF.